This entry describes one T cell receptor (beta chain). CDR3 size: 14 residues. From germline, CDR1 is DFQATT and CDR2 SNEGSKA (reference sequence). V dropped 2 bases and J dropped 3 bases, with 11 bases sitting between them. TCRdb re-called the RT-PCR reads through MiXCR, storing one row per CDR3 protein. The data hold about 200,000 distinct CDR3 sequences, with about 37% observed a single time. The source of the sample is a study of patients and donors after allogeneic stem cell transplantation. This TCR was recovered from a human donor who was either an allogeneic HSCT recipient or a stem cell or donor lymphocyte infusion donor (not recorded which). It is not recorded whose cells these are; they may come from a transplant donor. The V gene is TRBV20-1, the J gene TRBJ1-5; TRBD1 might be the D (6 bases). The sample was blood, either unsorted or a sorted T cell fraction (not recorded which). The CDR3 DNA sequence: TGCAGTGCTAGACCCTACAGGGCCAATCAGCCCCAGCATTTT. Its translation: CSARPYRANQPQHF.